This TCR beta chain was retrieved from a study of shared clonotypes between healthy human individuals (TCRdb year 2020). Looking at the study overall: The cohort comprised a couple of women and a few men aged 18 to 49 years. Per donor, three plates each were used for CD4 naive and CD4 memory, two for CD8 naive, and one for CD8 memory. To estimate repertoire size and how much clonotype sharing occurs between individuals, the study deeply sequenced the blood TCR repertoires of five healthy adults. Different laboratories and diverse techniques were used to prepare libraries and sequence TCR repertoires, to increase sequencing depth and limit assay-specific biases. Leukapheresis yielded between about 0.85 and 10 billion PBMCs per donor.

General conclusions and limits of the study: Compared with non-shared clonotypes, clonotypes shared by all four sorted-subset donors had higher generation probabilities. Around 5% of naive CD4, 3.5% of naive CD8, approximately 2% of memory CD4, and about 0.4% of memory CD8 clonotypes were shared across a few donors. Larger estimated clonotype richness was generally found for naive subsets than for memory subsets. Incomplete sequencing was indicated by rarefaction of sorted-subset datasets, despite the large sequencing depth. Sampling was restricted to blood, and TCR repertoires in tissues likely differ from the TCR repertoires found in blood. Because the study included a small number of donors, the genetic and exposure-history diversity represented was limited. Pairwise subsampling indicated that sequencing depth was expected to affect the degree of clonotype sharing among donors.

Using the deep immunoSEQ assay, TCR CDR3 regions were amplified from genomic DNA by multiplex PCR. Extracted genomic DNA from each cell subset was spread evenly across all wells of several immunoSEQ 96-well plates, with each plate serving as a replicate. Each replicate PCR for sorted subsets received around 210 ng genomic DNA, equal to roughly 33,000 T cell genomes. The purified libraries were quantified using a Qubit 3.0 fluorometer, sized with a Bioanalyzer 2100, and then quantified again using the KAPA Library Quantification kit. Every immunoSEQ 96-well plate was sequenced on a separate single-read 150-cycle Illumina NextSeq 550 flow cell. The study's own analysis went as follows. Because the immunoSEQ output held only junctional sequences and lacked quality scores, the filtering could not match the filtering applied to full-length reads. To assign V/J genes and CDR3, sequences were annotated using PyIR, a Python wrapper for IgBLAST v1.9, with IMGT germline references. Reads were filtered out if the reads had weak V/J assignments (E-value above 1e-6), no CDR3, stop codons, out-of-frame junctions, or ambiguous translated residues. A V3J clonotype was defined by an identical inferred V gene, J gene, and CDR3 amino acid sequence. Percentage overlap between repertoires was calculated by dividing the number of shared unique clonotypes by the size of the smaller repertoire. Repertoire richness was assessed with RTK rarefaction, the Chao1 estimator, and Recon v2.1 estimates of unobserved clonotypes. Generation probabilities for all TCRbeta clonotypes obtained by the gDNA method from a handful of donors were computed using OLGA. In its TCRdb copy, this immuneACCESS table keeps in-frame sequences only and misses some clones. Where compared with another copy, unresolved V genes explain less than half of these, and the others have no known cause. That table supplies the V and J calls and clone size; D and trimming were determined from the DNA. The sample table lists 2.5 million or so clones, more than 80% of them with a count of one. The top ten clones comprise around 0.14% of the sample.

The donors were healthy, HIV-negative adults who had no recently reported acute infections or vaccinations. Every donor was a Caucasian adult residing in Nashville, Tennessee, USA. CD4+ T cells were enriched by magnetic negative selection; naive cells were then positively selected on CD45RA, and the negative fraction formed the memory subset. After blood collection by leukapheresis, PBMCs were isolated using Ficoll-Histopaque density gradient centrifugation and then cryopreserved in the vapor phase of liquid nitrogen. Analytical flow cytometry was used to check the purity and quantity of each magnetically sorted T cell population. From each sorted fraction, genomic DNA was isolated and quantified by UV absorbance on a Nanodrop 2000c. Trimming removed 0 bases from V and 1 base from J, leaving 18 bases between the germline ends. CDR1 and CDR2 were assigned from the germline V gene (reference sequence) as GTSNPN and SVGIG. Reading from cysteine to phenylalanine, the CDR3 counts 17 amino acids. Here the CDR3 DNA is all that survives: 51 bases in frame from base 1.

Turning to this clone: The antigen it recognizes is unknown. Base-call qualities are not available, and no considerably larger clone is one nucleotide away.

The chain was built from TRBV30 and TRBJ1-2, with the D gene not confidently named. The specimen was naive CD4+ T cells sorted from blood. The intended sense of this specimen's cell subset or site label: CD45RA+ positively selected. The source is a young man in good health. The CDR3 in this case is CAWSVPAARGSNYGYTF. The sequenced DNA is TGTGCCTGGAGTGTACCGGCAGCTCGGGGTAGTAACTATGGCTACACCTTC. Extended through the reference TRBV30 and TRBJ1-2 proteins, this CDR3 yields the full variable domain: SQTIHQWPATLVQPVGSPLSLECTVEGTSNPNLYWYRQAAGRGLQLLFYSVGIGQISSEVPQNLSASRPQDRQFILSSKKLLLSDSGFYLCAWSVPAARGSNYGYTFGSGTRLTVV.